The entry below describes one T cell receptor beta chain. The CDR3 is made up of 14 amino acids. From germline, CDR1 is SGHRS and CDR2 YFSETQ. V dropped 4 bases and J dropped 6 bases, with 16 bases sitting between them. The record originates from a study of blood T cell repertoires in COVID-19. In assigning cohorts, the study relied on participant-reported clinical history. In the original workflow: Reference gene primer amplification gave estimated nucleated cell counts. Clones were sequenced by immunoSEQ multiplex PCR, and TCRdb holds only the in-frame ones, with some missing. V, J and clone size are those of that table, while D and trimming were read from the DNA. The sample shows just over 300,000 clones, more than 75% of them seen only once.

The rearrangement joins TRBV5-1 to TRBJ1-1; D ambiguous. This receptor was obtained from a man aged 30 to 39 who had recovered from COVID-19. Source material: PBMCs or T cells enriched from blood (not recorded which). As DNA, the CDR3 is TGCGCCAGCAGCGACCTGGCAGTGGGAGCTGAAGCTTTCTTT. Protein product: CASSDLAVGAEAFF.